This passage covers 20 T cell receptor beta chains from one sample sequenced in a study of chemoradiotherapy in HPV16-positive cancers. Method: immunoSEQ multiplex PCR; TCRdb's copy keeps in-frame clones and lacks some. The data contain roughly 8,300 clones, around 79% of them singletons. Sequencing used tumor tissue, obtained from a patient who underwent chemoradiotherapy. These receptors originate from a human donor with HPV-associated anogenital cancer.

The V call is TRBV7-2, the J call TRBJ1-1, with 7 nucleotides matching TRBD1. Germline-derived CDR1 and CDR2 are SGHTA and FQGNSA. CDR3 length: 15 amino acids. V lost 4 bases and J lost 4; bases outside the gene matches: 9. CDR3 sequence (DNA): TGTGCCAGCAGCTCACACTCACGACAGGGCACTGAAGCTTTCTTT. Translated, it gives CASSSHSRQGTEAFF.

The V and J genes are TRBV7-3 and TRBJ2-1; 7 nucleotides line up with TRBD2. CDR1 and CDR2 (germline): SGHTA, FQGTGA. There are 15 residues in the CDR3. Losses at the gene ends were 5 bases for V and 6 bases for J; bases not matched to a gene: 10. CDR3 DNA sequence: TGTGCCAGCAGCCCCATCTGGGAGGGATTCAATGAGCAGTTCTTC. Its translation: CASSPIWEGFNEQFF.

CDR3 coding DNA: TGTGCCAGTAGTATGGTGGTCGACACTGAAGCTTTCTTT. Protein: CASSMVVDTEAFF. V is TRBV19 and J is TRBJ1-1; D is unclear. CDR3 size: 13 residues. V lost 3 bases and J 3 bases, leaving 8 bases between the germline ends. The germline gives CDR1 LNHDA, CDR2 SQIVND (reference sequence).

This rearrangement joins TRBV15 to TRBJ2-7; possible D gene TRBD2, 5 bases. This CDR3 is 14 amino acids long. The germline gives CDR1 LNHNV, CDR2 YYDKDF (reference sequence). V was trimmed by 0 bases and J by 4 bases, leaving 10 bases between them. The CDR3 region has the DNA TGTGCCACCAGCAGAGATCGGACTGGGTACGAGCAGTACTTC. The encoded protein is CATSRDRTGYEQYF.

This clone was detected only a few times. CDR3 residues: CASSSSGTNTGELFF. The CDR3, as DNA: TGTGCCAGCAGCTCTAGCGGGACGAACACCGGGGAGCTGTTTTTT. This rearrangement joins TRBV7-7 to TRBJ2-2; 9 bases are a match to TRBD2. This CDR3 contains 15 residues. Trimming at V came to 4 bases and at J to 0 bases, leaving 0 bases not matched to a gene. The germline V gene has CDR1 SSHAT and CDR2 FNYEAQ (reference sequence).

V and J are TRBV30 and TRBJ1-4; D unresolved. Germline-derived CDR1 and CDR2 are GTSNPN and SVGIG (reference sequence). The CDR3 loop spans 15 amino acids. Trimming pared 0 bases from V and 7 bases from J, leaving 15 bases between. In DNA, the CDR3 is TGTGCCTGGAGTGTAGGGTCGACTAGAGGTGAAAAACTGTTTTTT. The encoded protein is CAWSVGSTRGEKLFF.

J is TRBJ2-2 and V is TRBV11-3; 7 bases are shared with TRBD2. The V gene end was trimmed by 1 base and the J gene end by 7 bases; junction bases not matched to a gene: 6. CDR3 size: 15 residues. Germline values: CDR1 SGHNT, CDR2 YENEEA. The DNA for the CDR3 is TGTGCCAGCAGCTTAGCGATCGGACTAGACGGGGAGCTGTTTTTT. Translated, it gives CASSLAIGLDGELFF.

This clone was picked up one time. The chain links TRBV5-1 to TRBJ2-3; D is unresolved. There are 16 residues in the CDR3. The germline V gene has CDR1 SGHRS and CDR2 YFSETQ. V gave up 0 bases and J gave up 0 bases, with 11 bases separating them. The CDR3 spells CASSLASLGSTDTQYF. The CDR3 DNA reads TGCGCCAGCAGCTTGGCGAGTCTGGGTAGCACAGATACGCAGTATTTT.

CDR3 region: CASSLTRRGQEDTQYF. The CDR3 DNA reads TGTGCCAGCAGCTTAACGCGCAGGGGGCAGGAAGATACGCAGTATTTT. The chain recombines TRBV7-3 with TRBJ2-3; TRBD1 matches at 8 bases. There are 16 residues in the CDR3. V shed 0 bases and J 5 bases; nucleotides not matched to a gene: 7. Germline CDR1 SGHTA, CDR2 FQGTGA.

The V call is TRBV11-2, the J call TRBJ2-2; 11 bases match TRBD2. Germline CDR1 reads SGHAT; CDR2 reads FQNNGV. V dropped 0 bases and J dropped 4; count of bases not matched to a gene: 1. This CDR3 has 16 residues. The CDR3 sequence: CASSLEGTSGTGELFF. The DNA for the CDR3 is TGTGCCAGCAGCTTAGAAGGGACTAGCGGCACCGGGGAGCTGTTTTTT.

This chain links TRBV7-2 with TRBJ1-6; TRBD1 agrees at 8 bases. J gave up 0 bases and V 5 bases, and 6 bases lay outside the gene matches. The germline V gene encodes CDR1 SGHTA and CDR2 FQGNSA. The CDR3 covers 17 residues. The CDR3 here is CASSQRDRSSYNSPLHF. As DNA, the CDR3 is TGTGCCAGCAGCCAACGGGACAGGAGCTCCTATAATTCACCCCTCCACTTT.

The chain employs TRBV7-9 and TRBJ1-1; D perhaps matches TRBD1 (6 bases). CDR1 SEHNR and CDR2 FQNEAQ come from the germline V gene (reference sequence). The CDR3 has 16 amino acids. V dropped 3 bases and J dropped 2 bases, with 16 bases sitting between them. The CDR3: CASSLLRQDLNTEAFF. CDR3 bases: TGTGCCAGCAGCTTGCTGAGACAGGACTTAAACACTGAAGCTTTCTTT.

J is TRBJ1-1 and V is TRBV29-1; TRBD1 matches at 8 bases. CDR1 is SQVTM and CDR2 is ANQGSEA in the germline V gene. The CDR3 has 13 amino acids. The trim removed 7 bases at V and 1 base at J, leaving 5 bases unmatched. CDR3 sequence reads: CSALTGANTEAFF. CDR3 coding DNA: TGCAGCGCCTTGACAGGGGCGAACACTGAAGCTTTCTTT. Full variable domain (missing parts from reference TRBV29-1 and TRBJ1-1): SAVISQKPSRDICQRGTSLTIQCQVDSQVTMMFWYRQQPGQSLTLIATANQGSEATYESGFVIDKFPISRPNLTFSTLTVSNMSPEDSSIYLCSALTGANTEAFFGQGTRLTVV.

As DNA, the CDR3 is TGCAGCGTTGGGTTAGCGGGGGGGCAATACAATGAGCAGTTCTTC. Translation gives CSVGLAGGQYNEQFF. J is TRBJ2-1 and V is TRBV29-1, with TRBD2 matching 11 bases. CDR1 is SQVTM and CDR2 is ANQGSEA in the germline V gene. With 4 bases clipped from V and 4 bases from J, the junction kept 6 bases outside the gene matches. The CDR3 sequence is 15 residues long.

The chain links TRBV7-9 to TRBJ2-7; 7 bases agree with TRBD1. V lost 1 base to trimming and J lost 3 bases; unmatched junction nucleotides: 3. Germline V gene data show CDR1 as SEHNR and CDR2 as FQNEAQ (reference sequence). The CDR3 loop spans 14 amino acids. CDR3 bases: TGTGCCAGCAGCTTAGTTGCAGGGGGCTACGAGCAGTACTTC. Translation gives CASSLVAGGYEQYF.

The chain combines TRBV15 with TRBJ2-2; D is possibly TRBD2 (6 bases). Trimming stripped 0 bases from V and 9 bases from J, with 11 bases between. The CDR3 extends over 14 amino acids. The germline CDR1 and CDR2 sequences are LNHNV and YYDKDF (reference sequence). The CDR3 bases are TGTGCCACCAGCAGAGATCTGCTAGCGAGGGAGCTGTTTTTT. Translated, it gives CATSRDLLARELFF.

The chain combines TRBV15 with TRBJ1-1, with D possibly matching TRBD1 (6 bases). Germline CDR1 and CDR2: LNHNV and YYDKDF (reference sequence). The CDR3 is 15 residues long. The V and J ends lost 4 bases and 6 bases respectively, with 18 bases between them. CDR3 residues: CATSTLNSGQPEAFF. CDR3 bases: TGTGCCACCAGCACGTTAAACTCGGGACAACCTGAAGCTTTCTTT.

V gene TRBV6-5 combines with J gene TRBJ1-2; possible D gene TRBD1, 6 bases. Trimming stripped 8 bases from V and 8 bases from J, with 24 bases between. The length of the CDR3 is 15 residues. Germline V gene data show CDR1 as MNHEY and CDR2 as SVGAGI. The CDR3 sequence is CASPGPRQAELGYTF. Written as DNA, the CDR3 is TGTGCCAGCCCGGGACCAAGACAGGCTGAACTGGGCTACACCTTC.

The chain is built from TRBV10-3 and TRBJ1-4; a possible D gene is TRBD1 (5 bases). This CDR3 contains 15 residues. V lost 2 bases to trimming and J lost 8 bases, with 15 bases between them. In germline, CDR1 is ENHRY, CDR2 SYGVKD. CDR3 nucleotide sequence: TGTGCCATCAGTGAGCCGCAAGCAGGGCGGGAAAAACTGTTTTTT. Translated: CAISEPQAGREKLFF.

This rearrangement joins TRBV28 to TRBJ2-6; 10 nucleotides align to TRBD2. The junction had 11 bases not matched to a gene; V was cut back by 4 bases and J by 2 bases. CDR1 and CDR2 (germline): MDHEN, SYDVKM. The CDR3 is made up of 19 amino acids. This CDR3 reads CASSWLRAGGLAGANVLTF. The CDR3, as DNA: TGTGCCAGCAGTTGGCTCCGAGCGGGAGGGCTCGCTGGGGCCAACGTCCTGACTTTC.